This TCR beta chain was recovered during a study of blood T cell repertoires in COVID-19. Germline CDR1 reads GTSNPN; CDR2 reads SVGIG (reference sequence). V lost 4 bases and J 0 bases, leaving 10 bases between the germline ends. The CDR3 totals 14 residues. The authors' processing: Cell counts per sample came from amplifying reference gene primers. Profiling relied on immunoSEQ multiplex PCR, and the TCRdb table lists in-frame clones only, not all of them. V and J calls and clone size come straight from that table; D and trimming were deduced from the DNA. The sample lists about 140,000 clones; around 82% were seen once.

This chain uses TRBV30 with TRBJ2-1, with TRBD2 as a possible D gene (6 bases). Sequenced material: peripheral blood. The receptor was derived from a woman aged 55-70 years with acute or convalescent COVID-19. Here the CDR3 reads CAWTREPSYNEQFF. In nucleotides, the CDR3 is TGTGCCTGGACCCGGGAGCCCTCCTACAATGAGCAGTTCTTC.